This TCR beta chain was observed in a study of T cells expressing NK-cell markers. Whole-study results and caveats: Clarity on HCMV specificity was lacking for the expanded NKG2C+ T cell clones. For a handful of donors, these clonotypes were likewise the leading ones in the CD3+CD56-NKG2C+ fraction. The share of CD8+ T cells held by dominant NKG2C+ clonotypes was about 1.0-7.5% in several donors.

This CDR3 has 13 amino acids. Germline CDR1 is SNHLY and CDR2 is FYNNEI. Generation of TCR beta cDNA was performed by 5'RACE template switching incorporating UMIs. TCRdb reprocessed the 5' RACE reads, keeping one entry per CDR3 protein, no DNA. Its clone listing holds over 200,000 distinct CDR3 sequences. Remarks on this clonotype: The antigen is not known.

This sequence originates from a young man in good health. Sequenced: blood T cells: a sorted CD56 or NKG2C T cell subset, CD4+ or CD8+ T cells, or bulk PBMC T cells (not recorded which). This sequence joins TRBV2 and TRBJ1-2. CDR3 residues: CASSEARNYGYTF.